This T cell receptor beta chain emerged from a study of blood T cell repertoires in COVID-19. Study as a whole: COVID-19 samples, acute and convalescent, were from the United States, Italy and Spain. Sources were T cells, B-cell-depleted T cells, or PBMCs; the material itself was cDNA or gDNA.

In the original analysis: For nucleated cells, counts were estimated from reference gene primer amplification. Repertoires were generated with immunoSEQ multiplex PCR, while TCRdb's copy carries only in-frame clones and drops some. Clone size and V and J calls were adopted from that table, with D and trimming inferred from the DNA. The data contain some 26,000 clones, 76% of them singletons. The CDR3 length is 13 residues. V was cut by 6 bases and J by 0 bases, with 7 bases left in between. Germline V CDR1 and CDR2: SGDLS, YYNGEE. V is TRBV9 and J is TRBJ1-3, with no clear D. The receptor was isolated from a man aged 70 or older with acute or convalescent COVID-19. Sequences were obtained from peripheral blood. CDR3 coding DNA: TGTGCCAGCAACGGGAACTCTGGAAACACCATATATTTT. It is translated as CASNGNSGNTIYF. Combining the CDR3 with reference TRBV9 and TRBJ1-3 gives the whole variable domain DSGVTQTPKHLITATGQRVTLRCSPRSGDLSVYWYQQSLDQGLQFLIQYYNGEERAKGNILERFSAQQFPDLHSELNLSSLELGDSALYFCASNGNSGNTIYFGEGSWLTVV.